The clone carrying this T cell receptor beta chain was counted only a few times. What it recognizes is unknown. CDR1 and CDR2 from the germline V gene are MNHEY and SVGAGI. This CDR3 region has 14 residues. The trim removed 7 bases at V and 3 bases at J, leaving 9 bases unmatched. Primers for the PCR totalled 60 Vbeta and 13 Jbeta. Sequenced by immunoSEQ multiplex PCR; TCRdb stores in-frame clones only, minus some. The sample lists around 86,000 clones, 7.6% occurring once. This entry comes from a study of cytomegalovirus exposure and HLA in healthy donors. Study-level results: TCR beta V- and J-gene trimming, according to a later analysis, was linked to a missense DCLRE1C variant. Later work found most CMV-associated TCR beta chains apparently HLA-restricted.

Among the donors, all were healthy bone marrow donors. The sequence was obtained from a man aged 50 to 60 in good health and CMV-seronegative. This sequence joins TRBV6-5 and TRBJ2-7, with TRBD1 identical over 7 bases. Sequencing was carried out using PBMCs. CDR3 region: CASNPEHRGYEQYF. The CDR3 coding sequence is TGTGCCAGCAACCCGGAACACAGGGGCTACGAGCAGTACTTC.